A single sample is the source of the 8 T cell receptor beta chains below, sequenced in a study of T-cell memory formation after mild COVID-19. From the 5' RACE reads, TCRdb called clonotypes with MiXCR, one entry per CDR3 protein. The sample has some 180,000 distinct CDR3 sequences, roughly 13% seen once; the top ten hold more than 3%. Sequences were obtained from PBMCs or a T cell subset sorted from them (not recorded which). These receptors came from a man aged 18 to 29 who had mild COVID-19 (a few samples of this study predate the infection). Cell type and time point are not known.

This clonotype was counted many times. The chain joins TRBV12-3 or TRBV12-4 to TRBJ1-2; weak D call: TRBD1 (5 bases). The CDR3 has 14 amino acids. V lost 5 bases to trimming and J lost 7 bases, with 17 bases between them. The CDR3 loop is CASSLGRGVVGYTF. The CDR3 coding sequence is TGTGCCAGCAGTCTTGGTCGAGGGGTTGTTGGCTACACCTTC.

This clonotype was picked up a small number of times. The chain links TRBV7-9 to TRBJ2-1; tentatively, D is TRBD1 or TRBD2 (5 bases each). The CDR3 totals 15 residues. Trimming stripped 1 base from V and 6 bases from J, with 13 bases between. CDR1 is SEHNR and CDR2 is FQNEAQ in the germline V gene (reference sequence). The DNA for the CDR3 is TGTGCCAGCAGCTTAGTCTCCGGGGCCGGCAATGAGCAGTTCTTC. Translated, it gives CASSLVSGAGNEQFF.

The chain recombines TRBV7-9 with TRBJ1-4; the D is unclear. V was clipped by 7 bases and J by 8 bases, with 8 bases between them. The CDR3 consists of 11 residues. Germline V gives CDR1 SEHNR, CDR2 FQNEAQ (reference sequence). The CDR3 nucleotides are TGTGCCAGCACCCTGGGGGAAAAACTGTTTTTT. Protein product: CASTLGEKLFF.

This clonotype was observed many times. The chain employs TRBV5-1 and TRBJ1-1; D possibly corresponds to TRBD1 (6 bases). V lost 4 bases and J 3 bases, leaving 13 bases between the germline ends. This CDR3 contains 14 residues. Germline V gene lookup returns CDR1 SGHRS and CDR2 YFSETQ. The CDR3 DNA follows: TGCGCCAGCAGCCTCGACAGGCCCGACACTGAAGCTTTCTTT. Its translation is CASSLDRPDTEAFF.

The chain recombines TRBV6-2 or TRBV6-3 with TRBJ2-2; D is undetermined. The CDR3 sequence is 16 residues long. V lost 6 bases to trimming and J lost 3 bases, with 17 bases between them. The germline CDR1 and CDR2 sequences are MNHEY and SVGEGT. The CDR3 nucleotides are TGTGCCAGCAGCCGACGAACCCAAATTTACACCGGGGAGCTGTTTTTT. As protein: CASSRRTQIYTGELFF.

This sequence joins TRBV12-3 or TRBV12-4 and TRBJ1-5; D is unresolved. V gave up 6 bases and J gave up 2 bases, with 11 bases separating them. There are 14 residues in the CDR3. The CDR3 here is CASSFRFRNQPQHF. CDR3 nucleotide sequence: TGTGCCAGCAGCTTTAGATTCCGCAATCAGCCCCAGCATTTT.

The CDR3 nucleotides are TGCGCCAGCAGCCATCGTACCAGGGGGAGTGAGCAGTTCTTC. It yields the protein CASSHRTRGSEQFF. The chain is built from TRBV4-3 and TRBJ2-1; 7 bases are shared with TRBD1. Germline V gene data show CDR1 as LGHNA and CDR2 as YSLEER. CDR3 length: 14 amino acids. The J segment lost 9 bases and the V segment lost 3 bases, leaving 8 bases of the junction unmatched.

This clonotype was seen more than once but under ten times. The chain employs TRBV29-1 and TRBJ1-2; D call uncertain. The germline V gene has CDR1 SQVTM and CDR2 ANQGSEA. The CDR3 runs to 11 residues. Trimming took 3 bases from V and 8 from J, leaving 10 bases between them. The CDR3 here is CSVDSSWGYTF. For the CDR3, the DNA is TGCAGCGTTGATTCCTCCTGGGGCTACACCTTC.